This record concerns one T cell receptor (beta chain) sequence. Its target is not known. The data are from a study of cytomegalovirus exposure and HLA in healthy donors. This CDR3 has 15 residues. With 11 bases removed from V and 0 bases from J, the gap between germline ends came to 17 bases. Per germline, CDR1 SGHVS and CDR2 FNYEAQ. PCR used 60 Vbeta primers and 13 Jbeta primers. Profiled with immunoSEQ multiplex PCR; TCRdb holds only in-frame clones, not every one. Of about 98,000 clones in the sample, around 68% were seen once. Findings of the study overall: Roughly uniform sequencing depth across donors was assumed, possibly incorrectly. Sequencing likely generated an artifact that appeared as a cluster of highly shared sequence variants.

The chain links TRBV7-6 to TRBJ2-1; maybe TRBD2 (5 bases). The TCR comes from a man aged 45 to 65 in good health and CMV-seronegative. The sequenced material came from PBMCs. CDR3 sequence: CAPHARVSSYNEQFF. CDR3 DNA: TGTGCCCCTCACGCGAGGGTTAGCTCCTACAATGAGCAGTTCTTC. The full variable domain, rest sourced from reference TRBV7-6 and TRBJ2-1, is GAGVSQSPRYKVTKRGQDVALRCDPISGHVSLYWYRQALGQGPEFLTYFNYEAQQDKSGLPNDRFSAERPEGSISTLTIQRTEQRDSAMYRCAPHARVSSYNEQFFGPGTRLTVL.